What follows are 17 T cell receptor beta chains derived from one specimen sequenced in a study of T cells after yellow fever vaccination. TCRdb used MiXCR to reprocess the 5' RACE reads, holding one entry per CDR3 protein. The top ten hold over 11% of the sample, which has just under 600,000 distinct CDR3 sequences, approximately 13% seen once. Source: PBMCs, taken on the day of the yellow fever booster vaccination. The source is a man aged 30 to 45 who received the YFV17D yellow fever vaccine.

The chain employs TRBV7-6 and TRBJ2-1; a possible D gene is TRBD2 (6 bases). Germline lookup yields CDR1 SGHVS and CDR2 FNYEAQ. V lost 5 bases to trimming and J lost 0 bases, with 14 bases between them. This CDR3 contains 16 residues. CDR3 sequence reads: CASSTRRGSSYNEQFF. The CDR3 nucleotides read TGTGCCAGCAGCACCCGACGGGGGAGCTCCTACAATGAGCAGTTCTTC.

J is TRBJ1-4 and V is TRBV12-3 or TRBV12-4; 9 nucleotides align to TRBD1. This CDR3 has 14 amino acids. Unmatched junction bases numbered 5, after V lost 4 bases and J lost 8 bases. The CDR3 nucleotides read TGTGCCAGCAGTTCAGACAGGGGGATGGAAAAACTGTTTTTT. Translated, it gives CASSSDRGMEKLFF.

This clonotype appeared many times. The rearrangement joins TRBV5-6 to TRBJ1-5, with D possibly matching TRBD1 (6 bases). V lost 0 bases, J lost 0 bases, and 10 bases lay in between. CDR1 and CDR2 from the germline V gene are SGHDT and YYEEEE. The CDR3 length is 16 residues. The DNA of the CDR3 is TGTGCCAGCAGCTTGGCAGGGGCCTTTAGCAATCAGCCCCAGCATTTT. This gives the protein CASSLAGAFSNQPQHF.

DNA for the CDR3: TGCGCCAGCAGCCCACAAAGCAGCACAGATACGCAGTATTTT. It translates to CASSPQSSTDTQYF. The chain carries TRBV5-1 and TRBJ2-3; D gene unclear. V was shortened by 4 bases and J by 0 bases, with 9 bases between the two germline ends. This CDR3 is built from 14 residues. Germline V gene data show CDR1 as SGHRS and CDR2 as YFSETQ.

The CDR3 sequence: CASSYRGGYSYNEQFF. DNA for the CDR3: TGTGCCAGCAGCTACCGCGGGGGGTACTCCTACAATGAGCAGTTCTTC. The genes are TRBV7-2 and TRBJ2-1, with TRBD2 matching 8 bases. The CDR3 is made up of 16 amino acids. J lost 0 bases, V lost 4 bases, and 5 bases had no gene match. The V gene's germline CDR1 is SGHTA and CDR2 FQGNSA.

The sample holds a few counts of this clonotype. The J gene is TRBJ2-1, the V gene TRBV12-3 or TRBV12-4; the D gene is possibly TRBD2 (5 bases). This CDR3 is 16 amino acids long. Trimming removed 3 bases from V and 7 bases from J, with 19 bases in between. CDR3 nucleotide sequence: TGTGCCAGCAGTTTGAACTGGGGAGCGGCTGGGAATGAGCAGTTCTTC. Its protein product is CASSLNWGAAGNEQFF.

This clonotype was seen many times. This chain links TRBV7-9 with TRBJ2-3; D is perhaps TRBD1 (5 bases). Germline CDR1 SEHNR, CDR2 FQNEAQ (reference sequence). The CDR3 sequence is 14 residues long. The V end lost 8 bases, the J end lost 1 base, and 13 bases lay between the germline ends. CDR3 residues: CASPGAVGTDTQYF. CDR3 sequence (DNA): TGTGCCAGCCCTGGGGCGGTTGGCACAGATACGCAGTATTTT. The variable domain in full, with the rest retrieved from reference TRBV7-9 and TRBJ2-3, is DTGVSQNPRHKITKRGQNVTFRCDPISEHNRLYWYRQTLGQGPEFLTYFQNEAQLEKSRLLSDRFSAERPKGSFSTLEIQRTEQGDSAMYLCASPGAVGTDTQYFGPGTRLTVL.

This clonotype was seen more than once but under ten times. The chain links TRBV3-1 to TRBJ2-2; no reliable D call. Trimming took 6 bases from V and 1 from J, leaving 18 bases between them. CDR1 is LGHDT and CDR2 is YNNKEL in the germline V gene (reference sequence). CDR3 length: 17 amino acids. In DNA form, the CDR3 reads TGTGCCAGCAGTCCCTCCGAAAAACATTGGAACACCGGGGAGCTGTTTTTT. Protein: CASSPSEKHWNTGELFF.

The chain is built from TRBV11-2 and TRBJ2-1; 7 bases line up with TRBD2. V lost 5 bases, J lost 6 bases, and 13 bases stayed unmatched. Germline loops: CDR1 SGHAT, CDR2 FQNNGV. The CDR3 totals 16 residues. CDR3 nucleotide sequence: TGTGCCAGCAGCCCTAAACCGGGACTATTAGGCAATGAGCAGTTCTTC. Translated, it gives CASSPKPGLLGNEQFF.

This clonotype turned up a few times. The V gene is TRBV27, the J gene TRBJ2-7, with D tentatively TRBD2 (6 bases). This CDR3 is 14 amino acids long. V was pared by 4 bases and J by 7 bases, with 17 bases between. CDR1 is MNHEY, CDR2 SMNVEV, per germline (reference sequence). The CDR3 region has the DNA TGTGCCAGCAGTTCGGGAGCAGGTCTCGGTGAGCAGTACTTC. Protein product: CASSSGAGLGEQYF.

The rearrangement links TRBV7-6 to TRBJ2-3; 7 bases are shared with TRBD2. In germline, CDR1 is SGHVS, CDR2 FNYEAQ. The CDR3 sequence is 14 residues long. Trimming took 5 bases from V and 4 from J; bases not matched to a gene: 6. CDR3 bases: TGTGCCAGCAGCCCGACTAGCCTCTCAGATACGCAGTATTTT. The encoded protein is CASSPTSLSDTQYF. The variable domain in full, completed from reference TRBV7-6 and TRBJ2-3, reads GAGVSQSPRYKVTKRGQDVALRCDPISGHVSLYWYRQALGQGPEFLTYFNYEAQQDKSGLPNDRFSAERPEGSISTLTIQRTEQRDSAMYRCASSPTSLSDTQYFGPGTRLTVL.

This clonotype was seen more than once but under ten times. The rearrangement joins TRBV7-9 to TRBJ2-7; D remains unclear. The CDR3 loop spans 14 amino acids. The germline CDR1 and CDR2 sequences are SEHNR and FQNEAQ (reference sequence). Trimming left V 5 bases short and J 2 bases short, with 13 bases between. CDR3 residues: CASSPPRAAYEQYF. Here the CDR3 DNA reads TGTGCCAGCAGCCCACCCCGGGCAGCCTACGAGCAGTACTTC.

This clonotype was found a few times. This rearrangement joins TRBV15 to TRBJ2-3, with TRBD2 matching over 8 bases. Germline loops: CDR1 LNHNV, CDR2 YYDKDF (reference sequence). J lost 6 bases, V lost 0 bases, and 5 bases had no gene match. This CDR3 is built from 15 residues. The CDR3 DNA is TGTGCCACCAGCAGAGAGTCGGGGGGGGTCGATACGCAGTATTTT. This encodes CATSRESGGVDTQYF.

J is TRBJ2-7 and V is TRBV29-1; 8 bases are shared with TRBD1. The CDR3 totals 14 residues. CDR1 SQVTM and CDR2 ANQGSEA come from the germline V gene. Trimming removed 5 bases from V and 4 bases from J; junction bases left unmatched: 10. The CDR3 DNA reads TGCAGCGTTTCAGGACAGGGACGGATTTACGAGCAGTACTTC. Its protein product is CSVSGQGRIYEQYF.

This clonotype was detected a few times. The chain is built from TRBV28 and TRBJ2-7; D is unclear. The CDR3 is 12 residues long. The V gene lost 2 bases and the J gene lost 7 bases, with 9 bases spanning the gap. Germline V lookup: CDR1 MDHEN, CDR2 SYDVKM. CDR3 in DNA: TGTGCCAGCAGTTTACAGGAAGGGGAGCAGTACTTC. The encoded protein is CASSLQEGEQYF. Full variable domain (rest looked up from reference TRBV28 and TRBJ2-7): DVKVTQSSRYLVKRTGEKVFLECVQDMDHENMFWYRQDPGLGLRLIYFSYDVKMKEKGDIPEGYSVSREKKERFSLILESASTNQTSMYLCASSLQEGEQYFGPGTRLTVT.

This clonotype was observed a handful of times. J is TRBJ1-2 and V is TRBV29-1, with 10 bases fitting TRBD1. This CDR3 is built from 15 residues. V trimming: 0 bases; J trimming: 5 bases; junction bases outside the gene matches: 6. CDR1 SQVTM and CDR2 ANQGSEA come from the germline V gene. CDR3 bases: TGCAGCGTTGAAGATTTGACAGGGGGCGCATATGGCTACACCTTC. This sequence encodes CSVEDLTGGAYGYTF.

This chain connects TRBV5-4 to TRBJ2-3, with a possible D match to TRBD2 (6 bases). Germline CDR1 SGHNT, CDR2 YYREEE (reference sequence). V was trimmed by 4 bases and J by 5 bases, leaving 17 bases between them. CDR3 size: 15 residues. The CDR3 here is CASSRIGGVVDTQYF. The CDR3 nucleotides read TGTGCCAGCAGCCGAATCGGGGGAGTGGTAGATACGCAGTATTTT.